A single TCR beta chain is shown here with its context. The antigen remains unidentified. The CDR3 spans 15 residues. CDR1 is DFQATT and CDR2 is SNEGSKA in the germline V gene (reference sequence). V shed 3 bases, J shed 3 bases, and the junction held 10 bases outside the gene matches. In TCRdb, the 5' RACE reads were re-called with MiXCR into one record per CDR3 protein. The sample has just under 650,000 distinct CDR3 sequences, roughly 7.1% seen once. The record originates from a study of identical twins. Study-level points and caveats: Out-of-frame beta chain sequences displayed weaker excess sharing between twins.

This same sample was also taken into another study, of yellow fever vaccine responses in identical twins.

This chain joins TRBV20-1 and TRBJ2-5; 7 bases are a match to TRBD1. The source is a woman aged 18-29 years in good health. Sequencing used PBMCs. CDR3 nucleotide sequence: TGCAGTGCTAGCCACCCCCGACAGGGTGAAGAGACCCAGTACTTC. The encoded protein is CSASHPRQGEETQYF.